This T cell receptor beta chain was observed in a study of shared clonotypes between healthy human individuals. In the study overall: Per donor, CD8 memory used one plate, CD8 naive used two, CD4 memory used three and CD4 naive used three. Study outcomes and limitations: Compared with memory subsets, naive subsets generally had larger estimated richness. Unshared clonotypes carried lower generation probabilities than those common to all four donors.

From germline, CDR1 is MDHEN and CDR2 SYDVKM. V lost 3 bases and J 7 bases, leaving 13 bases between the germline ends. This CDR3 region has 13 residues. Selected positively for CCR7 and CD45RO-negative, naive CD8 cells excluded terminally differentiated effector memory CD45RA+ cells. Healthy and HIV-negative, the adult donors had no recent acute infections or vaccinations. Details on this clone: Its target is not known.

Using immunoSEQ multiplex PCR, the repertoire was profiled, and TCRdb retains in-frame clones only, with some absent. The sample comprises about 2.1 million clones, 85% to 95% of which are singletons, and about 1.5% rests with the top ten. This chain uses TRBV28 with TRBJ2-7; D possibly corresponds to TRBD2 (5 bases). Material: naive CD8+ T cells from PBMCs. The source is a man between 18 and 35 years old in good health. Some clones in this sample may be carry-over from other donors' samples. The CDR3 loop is CASSFPGLTEQYF. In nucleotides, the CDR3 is TGTGCCAGCAGTTTTCCCGGACTGACAGAGCAGTACTTC.